This T cell receptor beta chain was recovered during a study of response to subunit inactivated influenza vaccine. Study-wide results and limits: Seasonal influenza vaccination, on each occasion, was suggested by the authors to recruit few new T cells.

The sample holds a few counts of this clonotype. Antigen: not known. MiXCR was run by TCRdb on the RT-PCR reads, yielding one entry per CDR3 protein. This table holds around 530,000 distinct CDR3 sequences, about 17% found once. The CDR3 consists of 12 residues. Trimming removed 1 base from V and 6 bases from J, with 7 bases in between. CDR1 WSHSY and CDR2 SAAADI come from the germline V gene. This sequence originates from a man between 50 and 69 years old who received an inactivated influenza vaccine. Source: CD4+ T cells sorted from PBMCs, taken 23 months after vaccination. V usage is TRBV10-2 and J usage is TRBJ2-7, with D uncertain. The CDR3 region is CASSELRIEQYF. The CDR3 bases are TGCGCCAGCAGTGAGTTGAGGATCGAGCAGTACTTC.